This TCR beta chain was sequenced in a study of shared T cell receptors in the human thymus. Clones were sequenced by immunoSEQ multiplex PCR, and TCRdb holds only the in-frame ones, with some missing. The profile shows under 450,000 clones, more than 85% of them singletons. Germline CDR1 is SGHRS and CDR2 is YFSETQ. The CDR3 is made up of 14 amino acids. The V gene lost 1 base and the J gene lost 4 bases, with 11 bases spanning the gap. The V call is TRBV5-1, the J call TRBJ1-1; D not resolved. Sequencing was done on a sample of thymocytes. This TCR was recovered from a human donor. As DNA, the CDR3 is TGCGCCAGCAGCTTGTGGCTGGGGAGCACTGAAGCTTTCTTT. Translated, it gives CASSLWLGSTEAFF.